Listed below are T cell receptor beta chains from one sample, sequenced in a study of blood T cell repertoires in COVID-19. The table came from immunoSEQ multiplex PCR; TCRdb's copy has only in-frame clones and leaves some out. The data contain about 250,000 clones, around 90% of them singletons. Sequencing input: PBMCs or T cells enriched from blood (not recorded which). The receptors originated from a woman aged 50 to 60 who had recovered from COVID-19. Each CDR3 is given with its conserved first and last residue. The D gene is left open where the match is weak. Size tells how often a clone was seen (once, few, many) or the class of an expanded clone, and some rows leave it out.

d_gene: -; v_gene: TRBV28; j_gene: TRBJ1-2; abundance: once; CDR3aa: CASDETGGGGARDYGYTF; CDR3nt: TGTGCCAGCGACGAGACTGGAGGGGGGGGAGCCCGGGACTATGGCTACACCTTC
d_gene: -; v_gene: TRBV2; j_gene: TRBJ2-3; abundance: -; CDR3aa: CASNRGETQYF; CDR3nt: TGTGCCAGCAACCGGGGAGAGACCCAGTATTTT
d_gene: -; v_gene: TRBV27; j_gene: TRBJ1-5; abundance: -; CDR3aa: CATQGSNQPQHF; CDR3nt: TGTGCCACGCAGGGTAGCAATCAGCCCCAGCATTTT
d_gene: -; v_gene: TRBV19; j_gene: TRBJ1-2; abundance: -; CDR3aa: CASSITLLQGLDYGYTF; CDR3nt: TGTGCCAGTAGTATCACCCTCTTGCAGGGCCTAGACTATGGCTACACCTTC
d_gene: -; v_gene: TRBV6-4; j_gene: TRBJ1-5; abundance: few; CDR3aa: CASSEAGNQPQHF; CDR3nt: TGTGCCAGCAGTGAGGCGGGAAATCAGCCCCAGCATTTT
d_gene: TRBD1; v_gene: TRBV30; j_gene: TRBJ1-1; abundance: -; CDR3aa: CAWSVWTGNTEAFF; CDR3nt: TGTGCCTGGAGTGTCTGGACAGGGAACACTGAAGCTTTCTTT
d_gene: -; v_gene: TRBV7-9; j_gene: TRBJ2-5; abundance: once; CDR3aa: CASSLSRQPQETQYF; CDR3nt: TGTGCCAGCAGCTTATCGAGACAGCCCCAAGAGACCCAGTACTTC
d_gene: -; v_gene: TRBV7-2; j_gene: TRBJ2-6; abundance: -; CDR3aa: CASSRQASGANVLTF; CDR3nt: TGTGCCAGCAGCCGGCAAGCGTCTGGGGCCAACGTCCTGACTTTC
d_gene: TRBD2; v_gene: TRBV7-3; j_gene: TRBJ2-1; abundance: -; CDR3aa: CASSLPTSGRGDNEQFF; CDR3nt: TGTGCCAGCAGCTTACCCACAAGCGGGAGGGGCGACAATGAGCAGTTCTTC
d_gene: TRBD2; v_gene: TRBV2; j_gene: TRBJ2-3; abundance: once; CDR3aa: CASLKSRGGRNTQYF; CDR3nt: TGTGCCAGCTTAAAAAGTCGGGGCGGGAGAAATACGCAGTATTTT
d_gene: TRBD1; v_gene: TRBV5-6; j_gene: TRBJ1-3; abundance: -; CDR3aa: CASSWGQGAFGNTIYF; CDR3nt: TGTGCCAGCAGCTGGGGACAGGGGGCCTTTGGAAACACCATATATTTT
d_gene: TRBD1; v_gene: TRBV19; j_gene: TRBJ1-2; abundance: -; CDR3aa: CASGGRRDRGDSNYGYTF; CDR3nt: TGTGCCAGTGGGGGGAGACGAGACAGGGGAGATTCTAACTATGGCTACACCTTC
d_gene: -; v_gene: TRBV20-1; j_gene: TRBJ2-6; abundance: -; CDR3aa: CSVTGANVLTF; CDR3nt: TGCAGTGTAACTGGGGCCAACGTCCTGACTTTC
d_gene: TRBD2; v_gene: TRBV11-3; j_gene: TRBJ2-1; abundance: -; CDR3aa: CASSPGTIAQGEQFF; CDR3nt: TGTGCCAGCAGTCCCGGGACTATCGCCCAGGGTGAGCAGTTCTTC